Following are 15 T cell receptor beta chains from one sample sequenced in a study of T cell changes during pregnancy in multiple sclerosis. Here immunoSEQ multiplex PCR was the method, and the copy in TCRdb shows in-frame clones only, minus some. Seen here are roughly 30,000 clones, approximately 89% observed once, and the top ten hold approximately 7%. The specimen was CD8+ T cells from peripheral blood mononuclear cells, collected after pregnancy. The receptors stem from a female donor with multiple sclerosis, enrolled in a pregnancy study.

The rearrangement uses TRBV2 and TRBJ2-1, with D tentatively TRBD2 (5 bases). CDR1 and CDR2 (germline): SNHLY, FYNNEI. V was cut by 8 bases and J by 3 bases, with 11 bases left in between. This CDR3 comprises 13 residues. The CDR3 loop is CASELAGYNEQFF. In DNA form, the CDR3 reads TGTGCCAGCGAGTTGGCGGGCTACAATGAGCAGTTCTTC.

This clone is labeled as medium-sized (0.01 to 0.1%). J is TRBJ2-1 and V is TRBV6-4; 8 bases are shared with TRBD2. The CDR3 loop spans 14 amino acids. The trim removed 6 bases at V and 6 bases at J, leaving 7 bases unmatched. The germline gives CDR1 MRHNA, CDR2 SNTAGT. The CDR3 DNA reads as TGTGCCAGCAGCGTTGCGGGAGGTCTCAATGAGCAGTTCTTC. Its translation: CASSVAGGLNEQFF.

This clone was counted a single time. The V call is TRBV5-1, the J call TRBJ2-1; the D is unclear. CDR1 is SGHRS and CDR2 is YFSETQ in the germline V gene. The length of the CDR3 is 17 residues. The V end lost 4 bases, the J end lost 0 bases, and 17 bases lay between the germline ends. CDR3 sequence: CASSPPWPESSYNEQFF. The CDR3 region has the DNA TGCGCCAGCAGCCCCCCATGGCCTGAATCCTCCTACAATGAGCAGTTCTTC. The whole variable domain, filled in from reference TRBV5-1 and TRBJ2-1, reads KAGVTQTPRYLIKTRGQQVTLSCSPISGHRSVSWYQQTPGQGLQFLFEYFSETQRNKGNFPGRFSGRQFSNSRSEMNVSTLELGDSALYLCASSPPWPESSYNEQFFGPGTRLTVL.

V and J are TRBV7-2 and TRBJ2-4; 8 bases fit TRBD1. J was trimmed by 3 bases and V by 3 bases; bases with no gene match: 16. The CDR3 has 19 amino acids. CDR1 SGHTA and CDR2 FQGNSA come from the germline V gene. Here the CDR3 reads CASSFSGGASTLVKNIQYF. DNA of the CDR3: TGTGCCAGCAGCTTCTCAGGGGGCGCGTCTACACTGGTCAAAAACATTCAGTACTTC.

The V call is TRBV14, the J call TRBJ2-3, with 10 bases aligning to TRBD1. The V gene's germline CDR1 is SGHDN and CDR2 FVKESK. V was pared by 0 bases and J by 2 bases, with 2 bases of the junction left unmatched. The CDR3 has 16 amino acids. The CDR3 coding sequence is TGTGCCAGCAGCCAAGATGGGACAGGGGTCACAGATACGCAGTATTTT. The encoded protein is CASSQDGTGVTDTQYF.

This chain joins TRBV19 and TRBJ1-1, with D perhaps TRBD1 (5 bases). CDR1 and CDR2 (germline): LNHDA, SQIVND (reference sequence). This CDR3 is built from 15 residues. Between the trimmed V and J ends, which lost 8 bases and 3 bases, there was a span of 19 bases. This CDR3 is CASLGTSRWDTEAFF. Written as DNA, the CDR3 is TGTGCCAGTCTTGGGACTTCTCGGTGGGACACTGAAGCTTTCTTT.

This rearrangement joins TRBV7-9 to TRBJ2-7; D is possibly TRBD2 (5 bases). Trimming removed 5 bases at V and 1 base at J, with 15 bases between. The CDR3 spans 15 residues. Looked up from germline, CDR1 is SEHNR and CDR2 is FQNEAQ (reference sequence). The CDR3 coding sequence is TGTGCCAGCAGCCAACCTGGGCTAGCTTCCTACGAGCAGTACTTC. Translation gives CASSQPGLASYEQYF.

The CDR3 DNA reads TGTGCCAGCAGCCCCCAGGACAGGTCGCAGCCCCAGCATTTT. Translating gives CASSPQDRSQPQHF. The rearrangement joins TRBV7-9 to TRBJ1-5, with 7 bases identical to TRBD1. The V and J ends lost 5 bases and 7 bases, in that order; junction bases with no gene match: 8. The CDR3 has 14 residues. CDR1 and CDR2 from the germline V gene are SEHNR and FQNEAQ (reference sequence).

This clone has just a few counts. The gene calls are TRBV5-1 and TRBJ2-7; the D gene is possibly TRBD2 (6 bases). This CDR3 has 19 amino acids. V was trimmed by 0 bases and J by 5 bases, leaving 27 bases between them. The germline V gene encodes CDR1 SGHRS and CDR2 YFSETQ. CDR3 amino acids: CASSLEGWAGTTTLHEQYF. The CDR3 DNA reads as TGCGCCAGCAGCTTGGAGGGATGGGCGGGAACTACCACTTTGCACGAGCAGTACTTC.

For the CDR3, the DNA is TGCGCCAGCAGCCAAGATTTAGCTGACTATGCCTACGAGCAGTACTTC. It codes for CASSQDLADYAYEQYF. V is TRBV4-3 and J is TRBJ2-7, with D tentatively TRBD2 (5 bases). Between the trimmed V and J ends, which lost 0 bases and 2 bases, there was a span of 14 bases. Germline V lookup: CDR1 LGHNA, CDR2 YSLEER. CDR3 length: 16 residues.

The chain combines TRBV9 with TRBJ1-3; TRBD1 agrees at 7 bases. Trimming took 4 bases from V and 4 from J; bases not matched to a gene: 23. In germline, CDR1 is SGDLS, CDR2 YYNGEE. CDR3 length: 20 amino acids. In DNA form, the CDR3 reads TGTGCCAGCAGCTTCACCAACTCCCCGCAGACAGGGAGCCCAGGAAACACCATATATTTT. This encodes CASSFTNSPQTGSPGNTIYF.

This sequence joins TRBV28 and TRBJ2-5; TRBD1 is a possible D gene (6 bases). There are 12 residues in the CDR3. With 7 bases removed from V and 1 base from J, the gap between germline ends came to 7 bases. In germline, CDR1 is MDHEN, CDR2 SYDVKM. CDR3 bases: TGTGCCAGCATGGACAGCCAAGAGACCCAGTACTTC. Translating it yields CASMDSQETQYF.

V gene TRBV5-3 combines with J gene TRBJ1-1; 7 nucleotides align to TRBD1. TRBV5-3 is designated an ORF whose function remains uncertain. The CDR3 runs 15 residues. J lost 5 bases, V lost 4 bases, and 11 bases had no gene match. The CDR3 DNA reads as TGTGCCAGAAGCCGACGACAGGGTCGGGAAACTGAAGCTTTCTTT. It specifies CARSRRQGRETEAFF.

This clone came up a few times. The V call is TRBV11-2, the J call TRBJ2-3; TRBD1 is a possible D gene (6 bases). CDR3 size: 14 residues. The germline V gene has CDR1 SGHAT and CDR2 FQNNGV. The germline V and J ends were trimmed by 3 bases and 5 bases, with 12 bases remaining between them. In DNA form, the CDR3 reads TGTGCCAGCAGCTTGGGCAGGGGCGGAGATACGCAGTATTTT. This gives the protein CASSLGRGGDTQYF.

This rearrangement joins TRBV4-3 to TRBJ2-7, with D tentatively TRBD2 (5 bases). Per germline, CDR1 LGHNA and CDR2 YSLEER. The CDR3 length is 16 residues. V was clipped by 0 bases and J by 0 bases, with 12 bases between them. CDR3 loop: CASSQEWTSSSYEQYF. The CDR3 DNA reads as TGCGCCAGCAGCCAAGAGTGGACTTCAAGCTCCTACGAGCAGTACTTC.